A single sample is the source of the 28 T cell receptor beta chains below, sequenced in a study of T cells after yellow fever vaccination. One entry per CDR3 protein results from TCRdb running MiXCR on the 5' RACE reads. The table records over 200,000 distinct CDR3 sequences, over 6.5% of them present only once. The sequenced sample was CD4+ T cells sorted from PBMCs, obtained on the day of the yellow fever booster vaccination. The receptors derive from a man aged 25-40 years who received the YFV17D yellow fever vaccine.

This clonotype was picked up a small number of times. V gene TRBV30 combines with J gene TRBJ1-1; D unresolved. The CDR3 consists of 12 residues. V shed 1 base and J shed 4 bases, with 7 bases lying between them. From germline, CDR1 is GTSNPN and CDR2 SVGIG (reference sequence). The CDR3 region is CAWSARGTEAFF. CDR3 nucleotide sequence: TGTGCCTGGAGTGCCCGGGGCACTGAAGCTTTCTTT.

This clonotype has at least ten counts. The J gene is TRBJ2-1, the V gene TRBV7-2, with D hard to call. CDR3 size: 15 residues. Germline loops: CDR1 SGHTA, CDR2 FQGNSA. Trimming shortened V by 5 bases and J by 1 base, and 12 bases separated the two germline ends. The CDR3 bases are TGTGCCAGCAGCCCCGGTGGTAGGTCCTACAATGAGCAGTTCTTC. It is translated as CASSPGGRSYNEQFF. Supplemented by reference TRBV7-2 and TRBJ2-1, the full variable domain reads GAGVSQSPSNKVTEKGKDVELRCDPISGHTALYWYRQSLGQGLEFLIYFQGNSAPDKSGLPSDRFSAERTGGSVSTLTIQRTQQEDSAVYLCASSPGGRSYNEQFFGPGTRLTVL.

This clonotype has ten or more counts. The chain couples TRBV12-3 or TRBV12-4 to TRBJ2-7; maybe TRBD2 (7 bases). Trimming removed 3 bases at V and 6 bases at J, with 18 bases between. This CDR3 has 15 amino acids. CDR3 DNA: TGTGCCAGCAGTTTTCTAGGGGGGGGCGGTGCCGAGCAGTACTTC. Translation: CASSFLGGGGAEQYF.

The chain couples TRBV28 to TRBJ1-1; 9 positions agree with TRBD1. The germline V gene has CDR1 MDHEN and CDR2 SYDVKM. The CDR3 has 12 amino acids. Losses at the gene ends were 6 bases for V and 11 bases for J; bases not matched to a gene: 7. The CDR3 reads CASSHGTGRAFF. The CDR3, as DNA: TGTGCCAGCAGCCATGGGACAGGGCGGGCTTTCTTT.

This clonotype occurred many times. The genes are TRBV20-1 and TRBJ2-5; D is perhaps TRBD2 (6 bases). V was cut by 6 bases and J by 0 bases, with 17 bases left in between. CDR3 length: 15 residues. CDR1 is DFQATT and CDR2 is SNEGSKA in the germline V gene (reference sequence). For the CDR3, the DNA is TGCAGTGCGGAACCGGGGGTCCCTGACCAAGAGACCCAGTACTTC. This encodes CSAEPGVPDQETQYF.

The sample holds many counts of this clonotype. The rearrangement joins TRBV15 to TRBJ2-4; D may be TRBD2 (6 bases). Trimming pared 5 bases from V and 3 bases from J, leaving 14 bases between. Germline-derived CDR1 and CDR2 are LNHNV and YYDKDF (reference sequence). CDR3 length equals 15 residues. This CDR3 is CATSSGSVYKNIQYF. CDR3 nucleotide sequence: TGTGCCACCAGCTCCGGGAGCGTGTACAAAAACATTCAGTACTTC.

This clonotype has a handful of counts. This sequence joins TRBV3-1 and TRBJ2-2; D not resolved. Between the trimmed V and J ends, which lost 4 bases and 6 bases, there was a span of 9 bases. The CDR3 is 13 residues long. Per germline, CDR1 LGHDT and CDR2 YNNKEL (reference sequence). The CDR3 here is CASSRYRAGELFF. Here the CDR3 DNA reads TGTGCCAGCAGCCGATACCGAGCCGGGGAGCTGTTTTTT.

The table lists this clonotype with a few counts. The J gene is TRBJ2-1, the V gene TRBV20-1, with 9 bases fitting TRBD2. The CDR3 totals 14 residues. V trimming: 6 bases; J trimming: 8 bases; junction bases outside the gene matches: 11. In germline, CDR1 is DFQATT, CDR2 SNEGSKA (reference sequence). The CDR3: CSAQRVAGVHEQFF. The CDR3 nucleotides are TGCAGTGCCCAGCGGGTAGCGGGAGTTCATGAGCAGTTCTTC.

This clonotype was seen ten or more times. The chain links TRBV27 to TRBJ2-7; D is possibly TRBD1 (5 bases). Germline values: CDR1 MNHEY, CDR2 SMNVEV (reference sequence). Trimming shortened V by 5 bases and J by 3 bases, and 11 bases separated the two germline ends. This CDR3 is 13 amino acids long. The CDR3 sequence: CASSARQFYEQYF. Written as DNA, the CDR3 is TGTGCCAGCAGTGCCCGACAGTTCTACGAGCAGTACTTC.

The chain couples TRBV18 to TRBJ2-3, with a possible D match to TRBD1 (5 bases). The CDR3 has 15 amino acids. The V gene lost 3 bases and the J gene lost 2 bases, with 12 bases spanning the gap. Germline-derived CDR1 and CDR2 are KGHSH and LQKENI. The CDR3 sequence: CASSPIQAYTDTQYF. The CDR3, as DNA: TGTGCCAGCTCACCGATACAGGCTTACACAGATACGCAGTATTTT.

This clonotype was seen a few times. The V gene is TRBV7-9, the J gene TRBJ2-2; unclear D gene. The ends were cut back, 1 base at V and 1 base at J, with 10 bases in the middle. Germline assignment: CDR1 SEHNR and CDR2 FQNEAQ (reference sequence). CDR3 length: 16 residues. In DNA, the CDR3 is TGTGCCAGCAGCTTAGTCGGGCAAGGGAACACCGGGGAGCTGTTTTTT. Its translation is CASSLVGQGNTGELFF.

The V and J genes are TRBV18 and TRBJ2-5; D remains ambiguous. Trimming pared 1 base from V and 5 bases from J, leaving 8 bases between. CDR1 is KGHSH and CDR2 is LQKENI in the germline V gene. The CDR3 is made up of 13 amino acids. CDR3 coding DNA: TGTGCCAGCTCACCACAGCCCGGGGAGACCCAGTACTTC. Protein product: CASSPQPGETQYF.

This clonotype was seen only a few times. This chain uses TRBV28 with TRBJ2-5; D might be TRBD1 (6 bases). This CDR3 contains 13 residues. Germline assignment: CDR1 MDHEN and CDR2 SYDVKM. The V gene lost 3 bases and the J gene lost 6 bases, with 11 bases spanning the gap. CDR3 DNA sequence: TGTGCCAGCAGTTTTGGGACATTGAAGACCCAGTACTTC. This sequence encodes CASSFGTLKTQYF.

There are many counts of this clonotype. The chain carries TRBV6-5 and TRBJ2-7; D not resolved. CDR3 size: 11 residues. With 3 bases removed from V and 3 bases from J, the gap between germline ends came to 3 bases. Germline CDR1 MNHEY, CDR2 SVGAGI. CDR3 region: CASSYDYEQYF. The CDR3, as DNA: TGTGCCAGCAGTTATGACTACGAGCAGTACTTC.

This clonotype was seen more than once but under ten times. The chain links TRBV5-1 to TRBJ2-1; no firm D call. CDR1 and CDR2 from the germline V gene are SGHRS and YFSETQ. V lost 4 bases to trimming and J lost 2 bases, with 13 bases between them. This CDR3 has 15 residues. The CDR3 sequence: CASSAALEAYNEQFF. The CDR3 region has the DNA TGCGCCAGCAGCGCCGCTCTAGAGGCCTACAATGAGCAGTTCTTC.

This clonotype was observed many times. The V gene is TRBV14, the J gene TRBJ1-2; TRBD1 matches at 10 bases. The J segment lost 2 bases and the V segment lost 2 bases, leaving 11 bases of the junction unmatched. Germline V gene lookup returns CDR1 SGHDN and CDR2 FVKESK. The CDR3 is made up of 18 amino acids. CDR3 coding DNA: TGTGCCAGCAGCCAATCCTCGGGGCCGACAGGGGGCAACTATGGCTACACCTTC. Encoded protein: CASSQSSGPTGGNYGYTF.

This clonotype occurred a few times. V is TRBV7-3 and J is TRBJ2-1; D not certain. Trimming pared 2 bases from V and 4 bases from J, leaving 6 bases between. From germline, CDR1 is SGHTA and CDR2 FQGTGA. This CDR3 is 13 amino acids long. CDR3 nucleotides: TGTGCCAGCAGCTTATGGGCTTACAATGAGCAGTTCTTC. It codes for CASSLWAYNEQFF.

This clonotype was picked up a small number of times. This chain links TRBV7-9 with TRBJ1-2, with 7 bases identical to TRBD1. CDR3 length equals 14 residues. The germline CDR1 and CDR2 sequences are SEHNR and FQNEAQ (reference sequence). The ends lost 5 bases at V and 8 bases at J; junction bases unmatched: 11. The CDR3 loop reads CASSPGTVRGGYTF. Written as DNA, the CDR3 is TGTGCCAGCAGCCCCGGGACAGTCAGGGGGGGCTACACCTTC.

This chain links TRBV6-5 with TRBJ1-1; maybe TRBD1 (5 bases). V lost 3 bases and J lost 1, with 9 bases in between. Germline CDR1 MNHEY, CDR2 SVGAGI. This CDR3 spans 14 amino acids. The CDR3 sequence is CASSYGAGNTEAFF. CDR3 DNA: TGTGCCAGCAGTTATGGGGCGGGGAACACTGAAGCTTTCTTT.

The chain employs TRBV12-3 or TRBV12-4 and TRBJ1-1, with a possible D match to TRBD1 (5 bases). V was clipped by 6 bases and J by 6 bases, with 20 bases between them. The CDR3 has 15 residues. The CDR3 protein is CASSIAGRGSAEAFF. CDR3 nucleotides: TGTGCCAGCAGCATCGCGGGACGGGGAAGCGCTGAAGCTTTCTTT.

This clonotype was detected many times. This chain connects TRBV7-3 to TRBJ2-1; 8 bases align to TRBD2. The CDR3 has 17 residues. Germline V lookup: CDR1 SGHTA, CDR2 FQGTGA. Losses at the gene ends were 3 bases for V and 6 bases for J; bases not matched to a gene: 13. The CDR3 protein is CASSFKGGLGFFNEQFF. DNA of the CDR3: TGTGCCAGCAGCTTTAAAGGGGGACTAGGGTTTTTCAATGAGCAGTTCTTC.

This clonotype has just a few counts. This chain connects TRBV7-2 to TRBJ1-5; D gene ambiguous. Deletions cut 5 bases from V and 5 bases from J, with 7 bases between. Germline CDR1 is SGHTA and CDR2 is FQGNSA. The CDR3 loop spans 12 amino acids. CDR3 nucleotide sequence: TGTGCCAGCAGCCGCCGCGATCAGCCCCAGCATTTT. It codes for CASSRRDQPQHF.

The table lists this clonotype with many counts. The V and J genes are TRBV2 and TRBJ2-2; D may be TRBD1 (6 bases). V was shortened by 5 bases and J by 2 bases, with 9 bases between the two germline ends. The germline CDR1 and CDR2 sequences are SNHLY and FYNNEI. The CDR3 is 14 residues long. This CDR3 is CASSQGLNTGELFF. As DNA, the CDR3 is TGTGCCAGCAGTCAGGGGTTAAACACCGGGGAGCTGTTTTTT.

Ten or more counts support this clonotype. This sequence joins TRBV10-3 and TRBJ2-5; 11 bases are shared with TRBD2. Germline V gene data show CDR1 as ENHRY and CDR2 as SYGVKD. Trimming at V came to 3 bases and at J to 5 bases, leaving 5 bases not matched to a gene. The CDR3 extends over 15 amino acids. In nucleotides, the CDR3 is TGTGCCATCAGTGATACACTAGCGGGAGAGGAGACCCAGTACTTC. Amino acid sequence: CAISDTLAGEETQYF.

The sample holds many counts of this clonotype. The chain has TRBV12-3 or TRBV12-4 and TRBJ2-1, with 12 nucleotides matching TRBD2. V gave up 5 bases and J gave up 3 bases; unmatched junction bases: 2. CDR3 length equals 15 residues. As DNA, the CDR3 is TGTGCCAGCAGTGGGGGACTAGCGGGCTACAATGAGCAGTTCTTC. Protein product: CASSGGLAGYNEQFF.

This clonotype has a count of ten or more. The chain employs TRBV3-1 and TRBJ2-4; D is uncertain. The V gene lost 4 bases and the J gene lost 8 bases, with 18 bases spanning the gap. In germline, CDR1 is LGHDT, CDR2 YNNKEL (reference sequence). This CDR3 comprises 15 residues. CDR3 residues: CASSPPARLGYIQYF. CDR3 nucleotides: TGTGCCAGCAGCCCGCCCGCCCGACTGGGTTACATTCAGTACTTC.

This clonotype was picked up many times. This sequence joins TRBV12-3 or TRBV12-4 and TRBJ1-4; no clear D gene. The CDR3 has 13 amino acids. V was cut by 0 bases and J by 10 bases, with 9 bases left in between. The CDR3 loop is CASSLAAPGKLFF. The CDR3 region has the DNA TGTGCCAGCAGTTTAGCGGCGCCAGGAAAACTGTTTTTT.

In this sample, this clonotype turned up many times. The rearrangement links TRBV7-2 to TRBJ1-1, with a weak D call TRBD1 (5 bases). V lost 4 bases and J lost 6, with 9 bases in between. The length of the CDR3 is 12 residues. CDR1 and CDR2 from the germline V gene are SGHTA and FQGNSA. CDR3 coding DNA: TGTGCCAGCAGCTCGGGACTCCCTGAAGCTTTCTTT. Its protein product is CASSSGLPEAFF.